The clone carrying this TCR beta chain was observed many times. V was shortened by 2 bases and J by 4 bases, with 12 bases between the two germline ends. Germline CDR1 and CDR2: SNHLY and FYNNEI. The CDR3 extends over 14 amino acids. The data derive from a study of regulatory T cells in long-lasting Graves disease. Described time point: persistent/refractory GD, antithyroid drugs over 5 years with positive TRAb. PBMC-derived RNA was used for the TCR library. Arm-PCR with iRepertoire HTBI primers amplified the CDR3 regions for these TCR beta libraries. TCRdb fed the multiplex PCR reads into MiXCR, producing one record per CDR3 protein. The table includes 450,000 or so distinct CDR3 sequences, roughly 23% detected once.

The starting material was peripheral blood mononuclear cells (PBMCs), obtained when the disease was refractory, from a patient treated with antithyroid drugs. This clonotype was sampled from a female donor with Graves disease. The chain recombines TRBV2 with TRBJ2-7; D call uncertain. Here the CDR3 reads CASSERPGAYEQYF. CDR3 nucleotide sequence: TGTGCCAGCAGTGAAAGACCGGGCGCATACGAGCAGTACTTC.